These 5 T cell receptor beta chains share one sample of origin, sequenced in a study of low-dose radiotherapy and immunotherapy resistance in tumors. This sample's time point: before trial treatment. cDNA synthesis used a TRAV/TRBV-specific primer set for both chains. With a constant-region primer and a V-primer adapter, TCRs were subjected to 20 PCR cycles of amplification. One entry per CDR3 protein, called by TCRdb with MiXCR from the reads. This table has fewer than 95,000 distinct CDR3 sequences, more than 8.5% appearing once. Sequenced here: PBMCs, sampled before treatment. The receptors were gathered from a male donor with prostate cancer.

This clonotype was observed many times. The V gene is TRBV6-2 or TRBV6-3, the J gene TRBJ1-5; D unclear. The V gene lost 2 bases and the J gene lost 9 bases, with 11 bases spanning the gap. CDR1 is MNHEY and CDR2 is SVGEGT in the germline V gene. This CDR3 region has 13 residues. CDR3 region: CASSYTRELPQHF. The CDR3 nucleotides read TGTGCCAGCAGTTACACGCGGGAATTGCCCCAGCATTTT.

This clonotype appeared many times. The chain uses TRBV30 and TRBJ2-5; D uncertain. Trimming stripped 3 bases from V and 13 bases from J, with 18 bases between. This CDR3 contains 12 residues. Germline CDR1 GTSNPN, CDR2 SVGIG (reference sequence). CDR3 loop: CAWRRPASATYF. CDR3 DNA sequence: TGTGCCTGGAGACGGCCGGCCTCAGCAACGTACTTC.

This clonotype was seen ten or more times. The chain has TRBV20-1 and TRBJ2-4, with D perhaps given as TRBD1 or TRBD2 (6 bases each). CDR1 is DFQATT and CDR2 is SNEGSKA in the germline V gene (reference sequence). This CDR3 contains 16 residues. The V gene lost 3 bases and the J gene lost 1 base, with 16 bases spanning the gap. CDR3 sequence: CSARPLGAGAKNIQYF. DNA for the CDR3: TGCAGTGCTAGGCCATTGGGGGCGGGGGCCAAAAACATTCAGTACTTC.

In its sample, this clonotype was seen many times. This chain links TRBV5-5 with TRBJ1-1; 7 bases match TRBD1. The CDR3 length is 16 residues. V was pared by 0 bases and J by 3 bases, with 8 bases of the junction left unmatched. The germline gives CDR1 SGHKS, CDR2 YYEKEE (reference sequence). The CDR3: CASSLVRGTAHTEAFF. CDR3 bases: TGTGCCAGCAGCTTGGTCAGGGGGACGGCGCACACTGAAGCTTTCTTT.

The gene calls are TRBV15 and TRBJ1-2, with D perhaps matching TRBD1 (6 bases). V lost 4 bases and J lost 7, with 16 bases in between. Germline loops: CDR1 LNHNV, CDR2 YYDKDF (reference sequence). The CDR3 has 14 amino acids. CDR3: CATSTTAGAGGYTF. The CDR3, as DNA: TGTGCCACCAGCACCACAGCGGGGGCTGGTGGCTACACCTTC.